This T cell receptor (beta chain) appears in the sequencing data of a study of control samples from healthy donors and cancer patients. Generated by immunoSEQ multiplex PCR, the TCRdb table keeps only in-frame clones and is missing some. The sample shows 90,000 or so clones, 65% to 85% of them seen only once. In germline, CDR1 is SGHVS, CDR2 FNYEAQ. The ends were cut back, 2 bases at V and 2 bases at J, with 9 bases in the middle. This CDR3 has 15 amino acids. This clonotype was sampled from a man aged 70-80 years with lung cancer. Sequencing used PBMCs. The genes are TRBV7-6 and TRBJ2-2, with D tentatively TRBD2 (6 bases). The CDR3 DNA sequence: TGTGCCAGCAGCTTACGGCGGGGTAACACCGGGGAGCTGTTTTTT. It codes for CASSLRRGNTGELFF.